This T cell receptor (beta chain) comes out of a study of cytomegalovirus exposure and HLA in healthy donors. Study findings and constraints: The authors later found TCR association rates varying by HLA locus, with DRB1 most and HLA-C fewest. According to the study, around 180 TCR beta chains were cytomegalovirus-associated.

As for this clone: The target antigen is unknown.

The PCR had 60 Vbeta and 13 Jbeta primers. TCRdb's copy holds only in-frame clones and misses some; the assay was immunoSEQ multiplex PCR. The sample gives over 65,000 clones, more than 80% of which show up once; 6% to 7.5% is in the top ten. Germline V gene sequence: CDR1 SGHRS, CDR2 YFSETQ. The CDR3 sequence is 14 residues long. Losses at the gene ends were 4 bases for V and 5 bases for J; bases not matched to a gene: 5. This TCR derives from a human donor in good health. The sequenced sample was PBMCs. The rearrangement uses TRBV5-1 and TRBJ1-5, with 8 bases that match TRBD1. CDR3 amino acids: CASSPGTGHQPQHF. In nucleotides, the CDR3 is TGCGCCAGCAGCCCGGGGACAGGACATCAGCCCCAGCATTTT. Full variable domain (remainder filled in from reference TRBV5-1 and TRBJ1-5): KAGVTQTPRYLIKTRGQQVTLSCSPISGHRSVSWYQQTPGQGLQFLFEYFSETQRNKGNFPGRFSGRQFSNSRSEMNVSTLELGDSALYLCASSPGTGHQPQHFGDGTRLSIL.